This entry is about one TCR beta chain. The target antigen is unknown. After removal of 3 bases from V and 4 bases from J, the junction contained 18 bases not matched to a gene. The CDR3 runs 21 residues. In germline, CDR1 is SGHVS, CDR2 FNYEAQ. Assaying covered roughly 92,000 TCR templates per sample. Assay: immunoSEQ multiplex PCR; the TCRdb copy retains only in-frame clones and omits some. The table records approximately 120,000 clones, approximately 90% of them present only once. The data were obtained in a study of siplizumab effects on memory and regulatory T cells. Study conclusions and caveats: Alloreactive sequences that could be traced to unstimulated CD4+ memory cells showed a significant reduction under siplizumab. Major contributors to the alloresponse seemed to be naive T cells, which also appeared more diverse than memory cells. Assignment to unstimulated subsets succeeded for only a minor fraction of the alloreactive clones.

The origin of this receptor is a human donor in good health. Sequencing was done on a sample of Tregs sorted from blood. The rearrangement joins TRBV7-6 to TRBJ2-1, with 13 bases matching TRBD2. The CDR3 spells CASSFRLGLAGWEGEYNEQFF. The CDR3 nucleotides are TGTGCCAGCAGCTTTCGACTGGGACTAGCGGGATGGGAAGGGGAATACAATGAGCAGTTCTTC.